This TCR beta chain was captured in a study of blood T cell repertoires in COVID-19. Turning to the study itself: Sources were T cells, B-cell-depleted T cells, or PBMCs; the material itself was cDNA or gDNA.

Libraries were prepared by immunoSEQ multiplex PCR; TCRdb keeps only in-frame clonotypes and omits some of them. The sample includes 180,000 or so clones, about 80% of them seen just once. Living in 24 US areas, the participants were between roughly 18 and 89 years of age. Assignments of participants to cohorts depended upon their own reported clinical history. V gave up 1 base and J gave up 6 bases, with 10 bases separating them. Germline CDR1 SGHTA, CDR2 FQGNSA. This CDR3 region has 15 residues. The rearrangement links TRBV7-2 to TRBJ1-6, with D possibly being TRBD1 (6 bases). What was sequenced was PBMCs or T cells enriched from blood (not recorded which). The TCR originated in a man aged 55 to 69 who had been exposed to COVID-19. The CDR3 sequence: CASSLDRALNSPLHF. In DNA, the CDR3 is TGTGCCAGCAGCTTAGACAGGGCCCTTAATTCACCCCTCCACTTT. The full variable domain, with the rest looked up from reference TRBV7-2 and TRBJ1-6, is GAGVSQSPSNKVTEKGKDVELRCDPISGHTALYWYRQSLGQGLEFLIYFQGNSAPDKSGLPSDRFSAERTGGSVSTLTIQRTQQEDSAVYLCASSLDRALNSPLHFGNGTRLTVT.